This TCR beta chain was sequenced in a study of blood T cell repertoires in COVID-19. In the source study's methods: Amplification of reference gene primers provided the estimated nucleated cell counts. Data came from immunoSEQ multiplex PCR; TCRdb stores just in-frame clones and leaves some out. The V and J calls and clone size come from that table; D and trimming were worked out from the DNA. The data hold 300,000 to 350,000 clones, with 90% observed a single time. Seattle patients were enrolled while actively infected and followed longitudinally. The germline gives CDR1 LNHNV, CDR2 YYDKDF (reference sequence). The CDR3 is made up of 13 amino acids. V trimming: 3 bases; J trimming: 4 bases; junction bases outside the gene matches: 3.

The sequence was obtained from a woman aged 40 to 50 with COVID-19, enrolled during active disease. V and J are TRBV15 and TRBJ2-7; 7 bases are a match to TRBD1. The specimen sequenced was peripheral blood. The CDR3, as DNA: TGTGCCACCAGCAGTGCGGACAGGTACGAGCAGTACTTC. Its protein product is CATSSADRYEQYF.